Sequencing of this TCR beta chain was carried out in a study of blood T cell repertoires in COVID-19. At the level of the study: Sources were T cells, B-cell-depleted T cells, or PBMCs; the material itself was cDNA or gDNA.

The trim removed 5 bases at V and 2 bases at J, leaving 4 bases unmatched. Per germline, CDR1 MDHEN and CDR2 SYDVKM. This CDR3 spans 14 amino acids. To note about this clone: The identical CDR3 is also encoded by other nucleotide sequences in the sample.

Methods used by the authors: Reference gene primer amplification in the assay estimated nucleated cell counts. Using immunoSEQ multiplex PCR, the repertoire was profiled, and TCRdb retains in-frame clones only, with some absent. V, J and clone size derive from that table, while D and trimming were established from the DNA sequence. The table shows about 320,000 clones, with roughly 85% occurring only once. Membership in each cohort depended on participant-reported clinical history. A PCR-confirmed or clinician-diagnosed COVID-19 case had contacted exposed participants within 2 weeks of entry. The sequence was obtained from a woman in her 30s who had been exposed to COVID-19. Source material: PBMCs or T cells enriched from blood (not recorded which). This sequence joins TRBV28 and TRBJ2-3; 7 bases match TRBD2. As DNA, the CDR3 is TGTGCCAGCAGTAGCGGGACCCCCACAGATACGCAGTATTTT. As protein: CASSSGTPTDTQYF.